Below, 27 T cell receptor beta chains from the same sample are listed, as sequenced in a study of T-cell memory formation after mild COVID-19. TCRdb re-derived calls from the 5' RACE reads in MiXCR, one entry per CDR3 protein. This table has 450,000 to 650,000 distinct CDR3 sequences, 15% to 20% appearing once. The sequenced sample was PBMCs or a T cell subset sorted from them (not recorded which). The origin of the receptors is an adult woman who had mild COVID-19 (a few samples of this study predate the infection). Cell type and time point are not known.

The chain recombines TRBV5-6 with TRBJ2-2; D gene unclear. V was cut by 3 bases and J by 4 bases, with 4 bases left in between. The CDR3 is 12 amino acids. Per the germline V gene, CDR1 is SGHDT and CDR2 is YYEEEE. The CDR3 bases are TGTGCCAGCAGCTCTACCACCGGGGAGCTGTTTTTT. It yields the protein CASSSTTGELFF.

The chain has TRBV6-2 or TRBV6-3 and TRBJ2-3; D perhaps matches TRBD1 (6 bases). The CDR3 contains 14 residues. Germline CDR1 reads MNHEY; CDR2 reads SVGEGT. V was cut by 4 bases and J by 6 bases, with 14 bases left in between. The CDR3 DNA is TGTGCCAGCAGTTTGACGACTGGGGGCGATACGCAGTATTTT. This translates into CASSLTTGGDTQYF.

There are a few counts of this clonotype. V usage is TRBV6-2 or TRBV6-3 and J usage is TRBJ2-7; 15 bases line up with TRBD2. This CDR3 has 16 amino acids. Germline assignment: CDR1 MNHEY and CDR2 SVGEGT. J was trimmed by 3 bases and V by 10 bases; bases with no gene match: 10. The CDR3 DNA is TGTGCCACCCGCGGACTAGCGGGAGGGCCTGTCTACGAGCAGTACTTC. This encodes CATRGLAGGPVYEQYF.

The rearrangement links TRBV4-1 to TRBJ2-7, with D tentatively TRBD1 (5 bases). This CDR3 contains 13 residues. Trimming pared 5 bases from V and 5 bases from J, leaving 13 bases between. Germline CDR1 reads MGHRA; CDR2 reads YSYEKL. The CDR3 sequence: CASSKTQGNEQYF. The CDR3 coding sequence is TGCGCCAGCAGCAAGACCCAGGGCAACGAGCAGTACTTC.

This chain uses TRBV6-1 with TRBJ2-5; D remains unclear. CDR1 and CDR2 (germline): MNHNS, SASEGT. This CDR3 contains 13 residues. Trimming left V 6 bases short and J 0 bases short, with 8 bases between. Here the CDR3 reads CASSASYQETQYF. Written as DNA, the CDR3 is TGTGCCAGCAGCGCTTCGTACCAAGAGACCCAGTACTTC.

The chain links TRBV9 to TRBJ2-1; 8 bases map to TRBD2. Trimming cost V 0 bases and J 10 bases; bases outside gene matches: 15. This CDR3 is 17 amino acids long. Germline loops: CDR1 SGDLS, CDR2 YYNGEE. The DNA of the CDR3 is TGTGCCAGCAGCGTAGGGGCAACGGGGGGGCCAAAAGGAGAGCAGTTCTTC. Amino acid sequence: CASSVGATGGPKGEQFF.

This clonotype was seen a few times. The V call is TRBV12-5, the J call TRBJ1-1; 7 positions match TRBD1. The germline CDR1 and CDR2 sequences are LGHNT and FRNRAP. V lost 3 bases, J lost 3 bases, and 4 bases stayed unmatched. CDR3 length equals 14 residues. CDR3 protein: CASGFSGQYTEAFF. The CDR3 nucleotides read TGTGCTAGTGGTTTTTCGGGACAGTACACTGAAGCTTTCTTT.

This clonotype was picked up a small number of times. The rearrangement links TRBV7-2 to TRBJ2-7; D assignment may be TRBD1 or TRBD2 (6 bases each). This CDR3 spans 15 amino acids. V lost 4 bases to trimming and J lost 4 bases, with 17 bases between them. Germline V gives CDR1 SGHTA, CDR2 FQGNSA. CDR3 region: CASSSQWLGGYEQYF. CDR3 DNA: TGTGCCAGCAGCTCACAGTGGCTAGGGGGGTACGAGCAGTACTTC.

This clonotype was counted a few times. This sequence joins TRBV5-1 and TRBJ2-3; either TRBD1 or TRBD2 may fit D (6 bases each). The CDR3 contains 15 residues. CDR1 is SGHRS, CDR2 YFSETQ, per germline. V lost 4 bases, J lost 3 bases, and 15 bases lay in between. The CDR3 protein is CASSPWGAVTDTQYF. DNA of the CDR3: TGCGCCAGCAGCCCGTGGGGGGCGGTAACAGATACGCAGTATTTT.

This rearrangement joins TRBV27 to TRBJ2-5; D may be TRBD2 (5 bases). V lost 0 bases and J 2 bases, leaving 22 bases between the germline ends. This CDR3 comprises 19 residues. Germline CDR1 reads MNHEY; CDR2 reads SMNVEV (reference sequence). The CDR3 region has the DNA TGTGCCAGCAGTTTATCACCCCCCAGAGGTCTAGCTTCACAAGAGACCCAGTACTTC. Its protein is CASSLSPPRGLASQETQYF.

This clonotype has just a few counts. The chain is built from TRBV20-1 and TRBJ2-1, with D maybe TRBD2 (5 bases). The CDR3 is made up of 15 amino acids. The V end lost 1 base, the J end lost 7 bases, and 17 bases lay between the germline ends. Germline loops: CDR1 DFQATT, CDR2 SNEGSKA (reference sequence). DNA for the CDR3: TGCAGTGCTAGAGTAGACCCGCTAGCACCAAATGAGCAGTTCTTC. This codes for CSARVDPLAPNEQFF.

This clonotype was counted a few times. This sequence joins TRBV5-1 and TRBJ2-6, with D unclear. Germline V gene sequence: CDR1 SGHRS, CDR2 YFSETQ. This CDR3 has 16 residues. V gave up 4 bases and J gave up 0 bases, with 11 bases separating them. DNA for the CDR3: TGCGCCAGCAGCGCAATGGCGAGCTCTGGGGCCAACGTCCTGACTTTC. Translating gives CASSAMASSGANVLTF.

The J gene is TRBJ2-6, the V gene TRBV20-1; D not certain. The V gene's germline CDR1 is DFQATT and CDR2 SNEGSKA (reference sequence). V was trimmed by 3 bases and J by 1 base, leaving 7 bases between them. The CDR3 is made up of 14 amino acids. The CDR3 coding sequence is TGCAGTGCTAGCGCGCTTTCTGGGGCCAACGTCCTGACTTTC. Amino acids: CSASALSGANVLTF.

This clonotype was recorded a few times. The rearrangement links TRBV4-2 to TRBJ2-1; 7 bases fit TRBD2. V lost 2 bases and J lost 4; bases outside the gene matches: 8. This CDR3 contains 16 residues. Germline loops: CDR1 LGHNA, CDR2 YNFKEQ. The CDR3 DNA reads TGTGCCAGCAGCCAATTCGGAAAGGGAGGGTACAATGAGCAGTTCTTC. This codes for CASSQFGKGGYNEQFF.

In its sample, this clonotype was seen many times. The chain employs TRBV11-3 and TRBJ2-5; a weak D match, TRBD1 (6 bases). This CDR3 is built from 13 residues. Looked up from germline, CDR1 is SGHNT and CDR2 is YENEEA. V shed 4 bases and J shed 2 bases, with 8 bases lying between them. The CDR3 DNA sequence: TGTGCCAGCAGCTACGGACAGCAAGAGACCCAGTACTTC. This codes for CASSYGQQETQYF.

This chain connects TRBV7-2 to TRBJ1-1, with TRBD1 matching over 7 bases. There are 13 residues in the CDR3. V was clipped by 4 bases and J by 8 bases; unmatched bases: 7. Germline CDR1 SGHTA, CDR2 FQGNSA. CDR3 in DNA: TGTGCCAGCAGCTATCTTCGACAGGGCGAAGCTTTCTTT. This translates into CASSYLRQGEAFF.

This clonotype was observed a few times. The chain links TRBV6-2 or TRBV6-3 to TRBJ1-5; no firm D call. The germline V gene has CDR1 MNHEY and CDR2 SVGEGT. V was clipped by 6 bases and J by 3 bases, with 12 bases between them. This CDR3 has 14 amino acids. The CDR3 DNA reads as TGTGCCAGCAGCCACCTGCATACCAATCAGCCCCAGCATTTT. It encodes CASSHLHTNQPQHF.

The chain links TRBV10-3 to TRBJ1-6; 7 bases map to TRBD1. Germline loops: CDR1 ENHRY, CDR2 SYGVKD. The CDR3 totals 14 residues. Trimming cost V 4 bases and J 6 bases; bases outside gene matches: 3. CDR3 sequence reads: CAISGGDSNSPLHF. CDR3 sequence (DNA): TGTGCCATCAGTGGAGGGGACAGTAATTCACCCCTCCACTTT.

The V call is TRBV20-1, the J call TRBJ2-1; 8 bases match TRBD2. The junction had 7 bases not matched to a gene; V was cut back by 2 bases and J by 7 bases. This CDR3 contains 14 residues. Germline-derived CDR1 and CDR2 are DFQATT and SNEGSKA (reference sequence). This CDR3 reads CSARRSGGQNEQFF. Here the CDR3 DNA reads TGCAGTGCTAGAAGGAGCGGGGGCCAGAATGAGCAGTTCTTC.

This clonotype has only a few counts. The chain is built from TRBV6-4 and TRBJ1-1, with 7 bases identical to TRBD1. V trimming: 6 bases; J trimming: 0 bases; junction bases outside the gene matches: 1. The CDR3 has 13 residues. The germline V gene encodes CDR1 MRHNA and CDR2 SNTAGT. The CDR3, as DNA: TGTGCCAGCAGGACAGGGATGAACACTGAAGCTTTCTTT. It translates to CASRTGMNTEAFF.

This clonotype occurred a few times. The chain is built from TRBV7-3 and TRBJ2-3, with D unresolved. V lost 8 bases to trimming and J lost 0 bases, with 9 bases between them. This CDR3 spans 13 amino acids. Germline V CDR1 and CDR2: SGHTA, FQGTGA. Here the CDR3 reads CASGSTSTDTQYF. CDR3 sequence (DNA): TGTGCCAGCGGTTCAACTAGCACAGATACGCAGTATTTT.

The genes are TRBV2 and TRBJ1-2; maybe TRBD1 (6 bases). The CDR3 length is 15 residues. V dropped 6 bases and J dropped 2 bases, with 16 bases sitting between them. Germline CDR1 is SNHLY and CDR2 is FYNNEI. The CDR3 nucleotides are TGTGCCAGCAGACGTGGAGAGGGGGTAAACTATGGCTACACCTTC. Its protein is CASRRGEGVNYGYTF.

This chain uses TRBV20-1 with TRBJ2-2, with D tentatively TRBD2 (5 bases). CDR1 and CDR2 (germline): DFQATT, SNEGSKA (reference sequence). V lost 6 bases to trimming and J lost 2 bases, with 10 bases between them. This CDR3 comprises 13 residues. In nucleotides, the CDR3 is TGCAGTGCCAGTCCTAGCAACACCGGGGAGCTGTTTTTT. This sequence encodes CSASPSNTGELFF.

This clonotype has a handful of counts. The chain is built from TRBV7-6 and TRBJ2-7; weak D call: TRBD1 (6 bases). CDR3 length equals 14 residues. CDR1 is SGHVS, CDR2 FNYEAQ, per germline. With 2 bases removed from V and 7 bases from J, the gap between germline ends came to 15 bases. CDR3 DNA: TGTGCCAGCAGCTTAATGCAGGGGCCGGTGGAGCAGTACTTC. It encodes CASSLMQGPVEQYF.

The V and J genes are TRBV24-1 and TRBJ1-1, with 7 bases that match TRBD1. The germline gives CDR1 KGHDR, CDR2 SFDVKD. This CDR3 contains 14 residues. V lost 6 bases and J lost 0; bases outside the gene matches: 3. The CDR3 loop is CATSRTGLNTEAFF. The CDR3 nucleotides read TGTGCCACCAGTCGGACAGGACTGAACACTGAAGCTTTCTTT.

The CDR3 reads CASSVGGTGGLTDTQYF. DNA for the CDR3: TGTGCCAGCAGCGTAGGTGGGACAGGGGGATTGACAGATACGCAGTATTTT. The V gene is TRBV9, the J gene TRBJ2-3, with TRBD1 matching over 11 bases. Germline CDR1 is SGDLS and CDR2 is YYNGEE. Germline trimming cut 0 bases from V and 3 bases from J; bases unmatched to any gene: 6. The length of the CDR3 is 17 residues.

V gene TRBV20-1 combines with J gene TRBJ2-7, with TRBD1 identical over 7 bases. Unmatched junction bases numbered 5, after V lost 6 bases and J lost 0 bases. Germline assignment: CDR1 DFQATT and CDR2 SNEGSKA (reference sequence). This CDR3 is 13 amino acids long. In DNA, the CDR3 is TGCAGTGCGATCCGGGACAGCTCCTACGAGCAGTACTTC. This translates into CSAIRDSSYEQYF.